Listed below are T cell receptor beta chains from one sample, sequenced in a study of blood T cell repertoires in COVID-19. Clones were sequenced by immunoSEQ multiplex PCR, and TCRdb holds only the in-frame ones, with some missing. The data hold 650,000 to 800,000 clones, with 80% to 90% observed a single time. Input material: peripheral blood. The receptors shown here come from a woman aged 18-29 years with acute or convalescent COVID-19. Each CDR3 is given with its conserved first and last residue. D genes are given only for firm matches. Rows give clone size only sometimes, using once, few, many, or a class for an expanded clone.

size	D	J	V	DNA	CDR3
NA	NA	TRBJ2-6	TRBV7-2	TGTGCCAGCAGCTCGGGACAATGGGGGTTCGGGGCCAACGTCCTGACTTTC	CASSSGQWGFGANVLTF
NA	TRBD1	TRBJ1-6	TRBV6-5	TGTGCCAGCAGTCCGGACAGGGATGATTCACCCCTCCACTTT	CASSPDRDDSPLHF
NA	NA	TRBJ1-5	TRBV27	TGTGCCAGCAGTTTCAATAGCAATCAGCCCCAGCATTTT	CASSFNSNQPQHF
once	TRBD1	TRBJ1-2	TRBV7-9	TGTGCCAGCAGCTTATTGTTTTCTGGGACAGACTATGGCTACACCTTC	CASSLLFSGTDYGYTF
NA	TRBD1	TRBJ1-2	TRBV24-1	TGTGCCACCAGGGAAGGACAGGGGGATGGCTACACCTTC	CATREGQGDGYTF
NA	TRBD1	TRBJ2-7	TRBV11-2	TGTGCCAGCAGTTACCTTCGGGACAGATACGAGCAGTACTTC	CASSYLRDRYEQYF
NA	NA	TRBJ1-1	TRBV5-6	TGTGCCAGCAGCCCCGGAGGACAGTTCCCACAAGCTTTCTTT	CASSPGGQFPQAFF
NA	TRBD1	TRBJ2-7	TRBV27	TGTGCCAGCAGTTTATCAGGGACAGGGGTCTACGAGCAGTACTTC	CASSLSGTGVYEQYF
few	NA	TRBJ1-2	TRBV19	TGTGCCAGTAGTATGAGCGGCGCCGCGGGCTATGGCTACACCTTC	CASSMSGAAGYGYTF
NA	NA	TRBJ2-7	TRBV3-1/TRBV3-2	TGTGCCAGCAGCCCCGTGCCTCCTACCTACGAGCAGTACTTC	CASSPVPPTYEQYF
NA	NA	TRBJ1-1	TRBV6-1	TGTGCCAGCAGTGAAGCGCTTCAGGGTGAAGCTTTCTTT	CASSEALQGEAFF
NA	NA	TRBJ1-5	TRBV21-1	TGTGCCAGCAGAAGGACAGGGGAGGATAGCAATCAGCCCCAGCATTTT	CASRRTGEDSNQPQHF
NA	NA	TRBJ2-2	TRBV19	TGTGCCAGTAGAAACGACAGGACGTACGGGGAGCTGTTTTTT	CASRNDRTYGELFF
NA	NA	TRBJ1-5	TRBV29-1	TGCAGCGTCGCGGGCACGGATAGCAATCAGCCCCAGCATTTT	CSVAGTDSNQPQHF
NA	NA	TRBJ1-6	TRBV4-1	TGCGCCAGCAGCCAAGAGAAATGGGGGCTCAATTCACCCCTCCACTTT	CASSQEKWGLNSPLHF
NA	NA	TRBJ1-6	TRBV6-5	TGTGCCAGCAGGCCGACAGATTATAATTCACCCCTCCACTTT	CASRPTDYNSPLHF
NA	TRBD2	TRBJ2-3	TRBV14	TGTGCCAGCAGCCGAGGACTAGCGGGGGCCTACACAGATACGCAGTATTTT	CASSRGLAGAYTDTQYF
NA	NA	TRBJ2-1	TRBV4-1	TGCGCCAGCAGCCAAGGCCTAGGTGAGCAGTTCTTC	CASSQGLGEQFF